These 2 T cell receptor beta chains share one sample of origin, sequenced in a study of siplizumab effects on memory and regulatory T cells. The table came from immunoSEQ multiplex PCR; TCRdb's copy has only in-frame clones and leaves some out. The sample lists over 85,000 clones, roughly 92% occurring once. The sample consisted of CD4+ T cells sorted from blood. These receptors came from a human donor in good health.

The V and J genes are TRBV11-2 and TRBJ2-7; 7 bases line up with TRBD2. This CDR3 region has 18 residues. The V segment lost 5 bases and the J segment 0 bases; nucleotides outside the gene matches: 16. Germline V gives CDR1 SGHAT, CDR2 FQNNGV. The CDR3: CASSPQVLAGVASYEQYF. The CDR3 DNA reads as TGTGCCAGCAGCCCCCAGGTATTGGCGGGGGTCGCCTCCTACGAGCAGTACTTC.

The chain couples TRBV4-1 to TRBJ2-7; D is unclear. Per the germline V gene, CDR1 is MGHRA and CDR2 is YSYEKL. CDR3 length: 14 amino acids. V dropped 4 bases and J dropped 7 bases, with 17 bases sitting between them. The CDR3 nucleotides read TGCGCCAGCAGCCCAAGACTCGCCGATGGTGAGCAGTACTTC. Translating it yields CASSPRLADGEQYF.